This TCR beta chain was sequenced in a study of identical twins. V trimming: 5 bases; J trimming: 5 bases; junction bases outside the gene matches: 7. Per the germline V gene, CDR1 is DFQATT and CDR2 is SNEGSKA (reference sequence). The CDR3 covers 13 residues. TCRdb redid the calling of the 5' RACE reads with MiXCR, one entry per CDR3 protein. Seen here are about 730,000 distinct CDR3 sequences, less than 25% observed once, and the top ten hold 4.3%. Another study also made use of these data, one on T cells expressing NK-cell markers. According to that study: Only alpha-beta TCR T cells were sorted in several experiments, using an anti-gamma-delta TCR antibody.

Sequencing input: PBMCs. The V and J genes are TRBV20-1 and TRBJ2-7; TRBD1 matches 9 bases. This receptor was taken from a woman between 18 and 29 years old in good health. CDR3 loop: CSALQGAPDEQYF. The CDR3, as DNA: TGCAGTGCTCTACAGGGGGCGCCGGACGAGCAGTACTTC.